This is a list of T cell receptor beta chains from one sample in a study of blood T cell repertoires in COVID-19. TCRdb's copy holds only in-frame clones and misses some; the assay was immunoSEQ multiplex PCR. The sample consists of about 300,000 clones, more than 70% of them appearing once. Sequencing was carried out using peripheral blood. The receptors here all came from a woman aged 25 to 45 who had recovered from COVID-19. Both conserved end residues are part of each CDR3. D genes are given only for firm matches. Rows give clone size only sometimes, using once, few, many, or a class for an expanded clone.

abundance	v_gene	j_gene	d_gene	CDR3nt	CDR3aa
-	TRBV27	TRBJ2-2	-	TGTGCCAGCAGTTTACGGGGATGGCCGACCGGGGAGCTGTTTTTT	CASSLRGWPTGELFF
-	TRBV5-1	TRBJ2-3	-	TGCGCCAGCAGCTTGGGAGGTAGCCCCACTGATACGCAGTATTTT	CASSLGGSPTDTQYF
-	TRBV28	TRBJ2-3	TRBD2	TGTGCCAGCAGTCCTAGCGGGGGTTCAGATACGCAGTATTTT	CASSPSGGSDTQYF
-	TRBV28	TRBJ1-2	-	TGTGCCAGCAGTTTGGACTCCTCTAACTATGGCTACACCTTC	CASSLDSSNYGYTF
-	TRBV18	TRBJ1-2	TRBD1	TGTGCCACCTCCCGGGACAGGGGGCGGAATGGCTACACCTTC	CATSRDRGRNGYTF
-	TRBV5-5	TRBJ1-1	-	TGTGCCAGCAGCTTGATGGCAGATTACATGAACACTGAAGCTTTCTTT	CASSLMADYMNTEAFF
once	TRBV25-1	TRBJ1-5	TRBD1	TGTGCCAGCAGTGGGACAGGGGGCGATAGCGATCAGCCCCAGCATTTT	CASSGTGGDSDQPQHF
-	TRBV5-4	TRBJ1-2	-	TGTGCCAGCAGGGGGGCCAGCTATGGCTACACCTTC	CASRGASYGYTF
-	TRBV7-7	TRBJ2-3	TRBD2	TGTGCCAGCAGCGCCGGGACTAGCGGGGAGACAGATACGCAGTATTTT	CASSAGTSGETDTQYF
-	TRBV12-3/TRBV12-4	TRBJ2-7	TRBD1	TGTGCCAGCAGTCGGGACAGCTCCTACGAGCAGTACTTC	CASSRDSSYEQYF
-	TRBV10-1	TRBJ2-1	-	TGCGCCAGCAGTGAGTTTGTGGTAGCCTCCTACAATGAGCAGTTCTTC	CASSEFVVASYNEQFF